Listed here are 26 T cell receptor beta chains from one sample, sequenced in a study of blood T cell repertoires in COVID-19. Libraries were prepared by immunoSEQ multiplex PCR; TCRdb keeps only in-frame clonotypes and omits some of them. Here the sample spans 110,000 to 150,000 clones, almost 80% being singletons. The sequencing sample was made of peripheral blood. These receptors were taken from a man between 45 and 60 years old with active or convalescent COVID-19.

The chain joins TRBV19 to TRBJ2-5; 15 nucleotides line up with TRBD2. The CDR3 runs 18 residues. Germline CDR1 is LNHDA and CDR2 is SQIVND (reference sequence). The V gene end was trimmed by 5 bases and the J gene end by 4 bases; junction bases not matched to a gene: 11. The CDR3 loop is CASSLRTSGRAEGETQYF. As DNA, the CDR3 is TGTGCCAGTAGTCTGCGGACTAGCGGGAGGGCCGAAGGAGAGACCCAGTACTTC.

The V and J genes are TRBV4-2 and TRBJ1-4, with TRBD1 identical over 7 bases. The CDR3 covers 17 residues. The germline V gene has CDR1 LGHNA and CDR2 YNFKEQ. V lost 1 base to trimming and J lost 4 bases; unmatched junction nucleotides: 9. The CDR3: CASSQVRNRGVNEKLFF. DNA for the CDR3: TGTGCCAGCAGCCAAGTTCGTAACAGGGGCGTTAATGAAAAACTGTTTTTT.

This rearrangement joins TRBV7-8 to TRBJ1-6; 12 bases match TRBD1. V gave up 3 bases and J gave up 10 bases; unmatched junction bases: 7. Germline V lookup: CDR1 SGHVS, CDR2 FQNEAQ. This CDR3 contains 16 residues. CDR3 DNA: TGTGCCAGCAGCTTTGCGGGACAGGGGGCAGGATCACCCCTCCACTTT. It yields the protein CASSFAGQGAGSPLHF.

The rearrangement uses TRBV19 and TRBJ1-6; possible D gene TRBD1, 5 bases. The V and J ends lost 8 bases and 5 bases respectively, with 13 bases between them. CDR1 is LNHDA, CDR2 SQIVND, per germline (reference sequence). This CDR3 comprises 14 residues. The CDR3 sequence is CASPPQENNSPLHF. The CDR3 region has the DNA TGTGCCAGTCCTCCACAGGAAAATAATTCACCCCTCCACTTT.

V gene TRBV7-2 combines with J gene TRBJ1-5, with no clear D. The CDR3 is made up of 15 amino acids. Germline V lookup: CDR1 SGHTA, CDR2 FQGNSA. Trimming took 1 base from V and 3 from J, leaving 10 bases between them. The CDR3 loop is CASSLDPGNNQPQHF. The CDR3 nucleotides read TGTGCCAGCAGCTTAGACCCGGGGAACAATCAGCCCCAGCATTTT. Full variable domain (missing parts from reference TRBV7-2 and TRBJ1-5): GAGVSQSPSNKVTEKGKDVELRCDPISGHTALYWYRQSLGQGLEFLIYFQGNSAPDKSGLPSDRFSAERTGGSVSTLTIQRTQQEDSAVYLCASSLDPGNNQPQHFGDGTRLSIL.

The chain carries TRBV9 and TRBJ2-3; D is ambiguous. The germline gives CDR1 SGDLS, CDR2 YYNGEE. The CDR3 covers 13 residues. Trimming removed 0 bases from V and 6 bases from J, with 8 bases in between. The CDR3 coding sequence is TGTGCCAGCAGCGTAGGACTCGGCGATACGCAGTATTTT. Translated, it gives CASSVGLGDTQYF.

The V call is TRBV28, the J call TRBJ2-5, with a possible D match to TRBD2 (6 bases). The CDR3 sequence is 13 residues long. Looked up from germline, CDR1 is MDHEN and CDR2 is SYDVKM. Trimming removed 6 bases at V and 2 bases at J, with 10 bases between. CDR3 amino acids: CASRVAGQETQYF. The DNA of the CDR3 is TGTGCCAGCAGGGTGGCGGGGCAAGAGACCCAGTACTTC.

This clone came up a few times. The genes are TRBV12-3 or TRBV12-4 and TRBJ2-7; 8 bases match TRBD2. This CDR3 has 13 amino acids. The ends lost 3 bases at V and 6 bases at J; junction bases unmatched: 4. The CDR3 nucleotides are TGTGCCAGCAGTTTTCCGGGACTAGGCGAGCAGTACTTC. This translates into CASSFPGLGEQYF.

The rearrangement joins TRBV14 to TRBJ2-1; 12 nucleotides agree with TRBD2. CDR3 size: 14 residues. Germline V gene lookup returns CDR1 SGHDN and CDR2 FVKESK. With V trimmed by 4 bases and J by 14 bases, 9 bases remained unmatched. As DNA, the CDR3 is TGTGCCAGCAGCCGCCTGACTAGCGGGAGAGGAAAGTTCTTC. Protein: CASSRLTSGRGKFF. Full variable domain (rest looked up from reference TRBV14 and TRBJ2-1): EAGVTQFPSHSVIEKGQTVTLRCDPISGHDNLYWYRRVMGKEIKFLLHFVKESKQDESGMPNNRFLAERTGGTYSTLKVQPAELEDSGVYFCASSRLTSGRGKFFGPGTRLTVL.

This clone was detected a few times. V gene TRBV27 combines with J gene TRBJ1-2; tentative D call: TRBD1 (5 bases). Trimming shortened V by 6 bases and J by 0 bases, and 11 bases separated the two germline ends. This CDR3 contains 14 residues. From germline, CDR1 is MNHEY and CDR2 SMNVEV (reference sequence). The DNA of the CDR3 is TGTGCCAGCAGAGTCGGGGGAGCTAACTATGGCTACACCTTC. It specifies CASRVGGANYGYTF.

J is TRBJ2-7 and V is TRBV7-9, with D tentatively TRBD1 (5 bases). V gave up 1 base and J gave up 5 bases, with 9 bases separating them. The CDR3 extends over 13 amino acids. Germline V gene sequence: CDR1 SEHNR, CDR2 FQNEAQ (reference sequence). CDR3 nucleotide sequence: TGTGCCAGCAGCTTAGGTAGGGGCGACGAGCAGTACTTC. Protein: CASSLGRGDEQYF.

This clone was seen only once. The chain combines TRBV29-1 with TRBJ1-1; D gene unclear. The germline V and J ends were trimmed by 7 bases and 2 bases, with 8 bases remaining between them. This CDR3 spans 11 amino acids. In germline, CDR1 is SQVTM, CDR2 ANQGSEA. CDR3 loop: CSGYQNTEAFF. DNA of the CDR3: TGCAGCGGCTATCAAAACACTGAAGCTTTCTTT.

The V gene is TRBV7-3, the J gene TRBJ2-1; TRBD2 matches at 9 bases. Losses at the gene ends were 5 bases for V and 8 bases for J; bases not matched to a gene: 10. CDR1 and CDR2 from the germline V gene are SGHTA and FQGTGA. This CDR3 region has 15 residues. CDR3 bases: TGTGCCAGCAGCCCCTTAGGCGGGAGGGCCTATGAGCAGTTCTTC. Its protein is CASSPLGGRAYEQFF.

CDR3 protein: CASTGMGNTIYF. DNA for the CDR3: TGTGCCAGCACAGGAATGGGAAACACCATATATTTT. The rearrangement joins TRBV9 to TRBJ1-3; D remains ambiguous. The CDR3 consists of 12 residues. Germline CDR1 and CDR2: SGDLS and YYNGEE. V was cut by 6 bases and J by 4 bases, with 8 bases left in between. Together with reference TRBV9 and TRBJ1-3, the CDR3 gives the full variable domain: DSGVTQTPKHLITATGQRVTLRCSPRSGDLSVYWYQQSLDQGLQFLIQYYNGEERAKGNILERFSAQQFPDLHSELNLSSLELGDSALYFCASTGMGNTIYFGEGSWLTVV.

The chain is built from TRBV7-2 and TRBJ1-2; 9 bases fit TRBD1. The CDR3 sequence is 14 residues long. Germline trimming cut 2 bases from V and 4 bases from J; bases unmatched to any gene: 2. Germline V gives CDR1 SGHTA, CDR2 FQGNSA. The CDR3 is CASSLRDRAYGYTF. The CDR3 nucleotides read TGTGCCAGCAGCTTAAGGGACAGGGCCTATGGCTACACCTTC.

The V gene is TRBV19, the J gene TRBJ1-2, with TRBD1 matching 8 bases. This CDR3 is built from 17 residues. The ends lost 3 bases at V and 4 bases at J; junction bases unmatched: 13. Germline V gene data show CDR1 as LNHDA and CDR2 as SQIVND (reference sequence). The CDR3 region has the DNA TGTGCCAGTAGTATGGACAGGGATAAAGGAGGGGCCTATGGCTACACCTTC. Encoded protein: CASSMDRDKGGAYGYTF.

The chain combines TRBV6-5 with TRBJ1-1; 7 positions match TRBD1. V was clipped by 4 bases and J by 3 bases; unmatched bases: 2. This CDR3 has 13 amino acids. Germline CDR1 reads MNHEY; CDR2 reads SVGAGI. The CDR3 DNA sequence: TGTGCCAGCAGTTTCGACAGGGACACTGAAGCTTTCTTT. Its translation: CASSFDRDTEAFF.

This clone has a handful of counts. The V and J genes are TRBV6-7 and TRBJ1-5, with D possibly matching TRBD1 (5 bases). TRBV6-7 is filed as an ORF, its function uncertain. The CDR3 totals 16 residues. Trimming took off 4 bases at V and 3 bases at J, with 16 bases between the two ends. The CDR3 DNA sequence: TGTGCCAGCAGTTCCCCCGGGGGTATGAACAATCAGCCCCAGCATTTT. Its translation is CASSSPGGMNNQPQHF.

Here the CDR3 reads CASSSGQGDFLSTDTQYF. DNA for the CDR3: TGCGCCAGCAGCTCCGGACAGGGGGATTTTCTCAGCACAGATACGCAGTATTTT. V and J are TRBV5-1 and TRBJ2-3; 10 bases are shared with TRBD1. This CDR3 region has 18 residues. Trimming at V came to 3 bases and at J to 0 bases, leaving 10 bases not matched to a gene. The germline CDR1 and CDR2 sequences are SGHRS and YFSETQ.

V and J are TRBV5-4 and TRBJ2-3; 9 bases agree with TRBD2. V lost 0 bases, J lost 0 bases, and 8 bases stayed unmatched. The CDR3 is made up of 18 amino acids. Germline V gene data show CDR1 as SGHNT and CDR2 as YYREEE (reference sequence). CDR3 region: CASSLGGLASGSTDTQYF. CDR3 in DNA: TGTGCCAGCAGCTTGGGGGGACTAGCTTCCGGGAGCACAGATACGCAGTATTTT.

This rearrangement joins TRBV27 to TRBJ2-7; TRBD2 matches 9 bases. CDR1 and CDR2 from the germline V gene are MNHEY and SMNVEV (reference sequence). Trimming removed 8 bases from V and 2 bases from J; junction bases left unmatched: 10. The CDR3 has 15 residues. The CDR3 protein is CASYQVAGETYEQYF. The DNA of the CDR3 is TGTGCCAGCTACCAAGTAGCGGGAGAAACCTACGAGCAGTACTTC.

The chain joins TRBV7-6 to TRBJ1-5; no firm D call. Trimming left V 1 base short and J 5 bases short, with 12 bases between. Germline CDR1 is SGHVS and CDR2 is FNYEAQ. The CDR3 runs 15 residues. The CDR3 nucleotides read TGTGCCAGCAGCTTAGGAGGAGGGTTTGATCAGCCCCAGCATTTT. Translation: CASSLGGGFDQPQHF.

This chain joins TRBV27 and TRBJ1-1; 7 nucleotides match TRBD1. Germline assignment: CDR1 MNHEY and CDR2 SMNVEV (reference sequence). The junction had 8 bases not matched to a gene; V was cut back by 4 bases and J by 6 bases. This CDR3 spans 14 amino acids. The DNA of the CDR3 is TGTGCCAGCAGTTCGACAGGGTCCAACGCTGAAGCTTTCTTT. It translates to CASSSTGSNAEAFF.

This clone was seen a few times. The rearrangement links TRBV5-4 to TRBJ2-7; 7 bases line up with TRBD2. This CDR3 spans 14 amino acids. CDR1 is SGHNT, CDR2 YYREEE, per germline (reference sequence). Unmatched junction bases numbered 5, after V lost 0 bases and J lost 5 bases. The CDR3 loop is CASSLGLAVDEQYF. CDR3 coding DNA: TGTGCCAGCAGCTTGGGGCTAGCGGTGGACGAGCAGTACTTC.

The table lists this clone with a few counts. This sequence joins TRBV27 and TRBJ2-5; no firm D call. The germline CDR1 and CDR2 sequences are MNHEY and SMNVEV (reference sequence). The CDR3 runs to 13 residues. V lost 1 base and J 4 bases, leaving 7 bases between the germline ends. CDR3 sequence (DNA): TGTGCCAGCAGTTTATTATCCCGAGAGACCCAGTACTTC. Its translation is CASSLLSRETQYF.

The chain links TRBV5-1 to TRBJ2-1; D might be TRBD2 (6 bases). V lost 0 bases and J lost 7, with 17 bases in between. This CDR3 contains 16 residues. From germline, CDR1 is SGHRS and CDR2 YFSETQ. The CDR3 coding sequence is TGCGCCAGCAGCTTGGGGTGGGCGGGAATAAGGAATGAGCAGTTCTTC. Translating it yields CASSLGWAGIRNEQFF.